Presented here are 8 T cell receptor beta chains from one specimen sequenced in a study of beta chain features in type 1 diabetes. cDNA synthesis used the whole RNA isolate, giving expressed TCRB sequences. Sequencing used immunoSEQ multiplex PCR; TCRdb keeps in-frame clones, though not all of them. The data show over 120,000 clones, 9% to 9.5% seen once. Sequencing used central memory CD4+ T cells from blood. The receptors were gathered from a man younger than 30 in good health.

This clone was observed a handful of times. The chain links TRBV5-5 to TRBJ1-6; no firm D call. This CDR3 has 14 residues. V lost 4 bases and J 8 bases, leaving 13 bases between the germline ends. CDR1 and CDR2 (germline): SGHKS, YYEKEE (reference sequence). Here the CDR3 reads CASSQEGTDSPLHF. The CDR3 DNA follows: TGTGCCAGCAGCCAAGAAGGAACAGATTCACCCCTCCACTTT.

This clone was recorded at least ten times. The chain carries TRBV7-8 and TRBJ1-5; the D gene is possibly TRBD1 (5 bases). CDR1 and CDR2 from the germline V gene are SGHVS and FQNEAQ. V lost 5 bases, J lost 2 bases, and 10 bases lay in between. The CDR3 covers 14 residues. The CDR3 is CASSLGQGNQPQHF. CDR3 nucleotide sequence: TGTGCCAGCAGCCTGGGGCAGGGCAATCAGCCCCAGCATTTT.

This clone was counted only a few times. CDR3 sequence: CASRIPTGARDEQYF. The CDR3 DNA follows: TGTGCCAGCAGGATCCCGACAGGGGCTCGGGACGAGCAGTACTTC. This chain uses TRBV6-6 with TRBJ2-7; 8 nucleotides align to TRBD1. Per germline, CDR1 MNHNY and CDR2 SVGAGI (reference sequence). The CDR3 spans 15 residues. V lost 6 bases and J lost 5; bases outside the gene matches: 12.

The rearrangement uses TRBV6-5 and TRBJ2-2; 8 bases fit TRBD1. V lost 8 bases to trimming and J lost 4 bases; unmatched junction nucleotides: 9. Germline CDR1 MNHEY, CDR2 SVGAGI. This CDR3 has 15 residues. The CDR3 nucleotides read TGTGCCAGCCTGGACAGGGTCGGTATCACCGGGGAGCTGTTTTTT. Its translation: CASLDRVGITGELFF.

The genes are TRBV30 and TRBJ1-5, with D perhaps TRBD1 (5 bases). V was trimmed by 0 bases and J by 0 bases, leaving 15 bases between them. The CDR3 runs to 17 residues. Germline CDR1 and CDR2: GTSNPN and SVGIG (reference sequence). The CDR3 DNA follows: TGTGCCTGGAGTGTAGGAGGGGCCAGTTATAGCAATCAGCCCCAGCATTTT. It codes for CAWSVGGASYSNQPQHF.

This clone was seen only a few times. This chain uses TRBV4-2 with TRBJ2-7; tentatively, D is TRBD2 (7 bases). The CDR3 sequence is 15 residues long. The germline V gene has CDR1 LGHNA and CDR2 YNFKEQ. The V end lost 3 bases, the J end lost 2 bases, and 14 bases lay between the germline ends. CDR3 sequence reads: CASSQVEGGAYEQYF. The CDR3 region has the DNA TGTGCCAGCAGCCAGGTAGAGGGGGGGGCCTACGAGCAGTACTTC.

The sample holds a few counts of this clone. The J gene is TRBJ2-7, the V gene TRBV2; possibly TRBD2 for D (5 bases). The CDR3 extends over 14 amino acids. V was shortened by 0 bases and J by 9 bases, with 15 bases between the two germline ends. From germline, CDR1 is SNHLY and CDR2 FYNNEI. In nucleotides, the CDR3 is TGTGCCAGCAGTGAAGCCCGCCCCTACGAGGGGCAGTACTTC. It encodes CASSEARPYEGQYF.

This clone was seen only a few times. The chain carries TRBV15 and TRBJ2-3; 8 positions agree with TRBD2. From germline, CDR1 is LNHNV and CDR2 YYDKDF (reference sequence). Trimming took 2 bases from V and 3 from J; bases not matched to a gene: 16. The CDR3 covers 19 residues. The CDR3 DNA reads as TGTGCCACCAGCAGACGGGTCGGACTAGCCCCCATGTCTACAGATACGCAGTATTTT. Translation gives CATSRRVGLAPMSTDTQYF.